The 27 T cell receptor beta chains in this list originate from one sample, sequenced in a study of T-cell reconstitution after alpha-beta-depleted transplantation in children listed by TCRdb under 2016. The library came from PCR. The sequencer listed for this sample is Illumina HiSeq 2500. Molecular barcoding was employed in the preparation of TCR libraries, with unique molecular identifiers being used to normalize TCRbeta repertoire quantification. TCRdb reran the public reads through fastp at Q25 and MiXCR, keeping productive beta chains. Records with the same CDR3 protein are collapsed into one entry carrying the most frequent genes and DNA. In all, the sample holds over 150,000 distinct CDR3 sequences, and around 7% of those were seen once. About 5.9% of the sample comes from the top ten. In light of the paper, this sample's treatment or condition label describes: allogeneic hematopoietic cell transplantation with graft depleted of TCRalphabeta T cells and CD19 B cells.

The sequenced sample was PBMCs, obtained before TCRalphabeta/CD19-depleted stem cell transplant. Every receptor here comes from a boy aged 2-15 years with acute lymphoblastic leukemia, due to receive a stem cell transplant.

This clonotype was seen ten or more times. V is TRBV7-3 and J is TRBJ2-1; TRBD2 is a possible D gene (5 bases). The CDR3 consists of 16 residues. Germline assignment: CDR1 SGHTA and CDR2 FQGTGA. With 5 bases removed from V and 0 bases from J, the gap between germline ends came to 14 bases. DNA of the CDR3: TGTGCCAGCAGCCCCCGCGGAGGAGGCTCCTACAATGAGCAGTTCTTC. This gives the protein CASSPRGGGSYNEQFF.

This clonotype has a handful of counts. The chain is built from TRBV12-3 or TRBV12-4 and TRBJ1-5; no reliable D call. Deletions cut 5 bases from V and 7 bases from J, with 9 bases between. The CDR3 spans 12 residues. The CDR3 nucleotides are TGTGCCAGCAGTCAATCGGGCCAGCCCCAGCATTTT. It is translated as CASSQSGQPQHF.

Many counts were recorded for this clonotype. The CDR3 loop is CASSLFGGSNQPQHF. CDR3 sequence (DNA): TGTGCCAGCAGCTTGTTTGGGGGTAGCAATCAGCCCCAGCATTTT. The chain recombines TRBV5-6 with TRBJ1-5, with D possibly being TRBD1 (5 bases). The CDR3 sequence is 15 residues long. CDR1 is SGHDT and CDR2 is YYEEEE in the germline V gene. Deletions cut 1 base from V and 0 bases from J, with 8 bases between. Full variable domain (rest looked up from reference TRBV5-6 and TRBJ1-5): DAGVTQSPTHLIKTRGQQVTLRCSPKSGHDTVSWYQQALGQGPQFIFQYYEEEERQRGNFPDRFSGHQFPNYSSELNVNALLLGDSALYLCASSLFGGSNQPQHFGDGTRLSIL.

This clonotype was observed at least ten times. The chain has TRBV9 and TRBJ2-1; no definite D call. The CDR3 runs to 13 residues. The germline V gene encodes CDR1 SGDLS and CDR2 YYNGEE. V lost 0 bases and J lost 12, with 13 bases in between. CDR3 DNA: TGTGCCAGCAGCGTAGGGGCAGACCTCGGGCAGTTCTTC. Translated, it gives CASSVGADLGQFF. The variable domain in full, completed from reference TRBV9 and TRBJ2-1, reads DSGVTQTPKHLITATGQRVTLRCSPRSGDLSVYWYQQSLDQGLQFLIQYYNGEERAKGNILERFSAQQFPDLHSELNLSSLELGDSALYFCASSVGADLGQFFGPGTRLTVL.

This clonotype was counted ten times or more. DNA for the CDR3: TGTGCCACCAGTGGTATAAATCAGCCCCAGCATTTT. Residues: CATSGINQPQHF. This chain connects TRBV24-1 to TRBJ1-5, with D unclear. This CDR3 has 12 residues. Germline CDR1 KGHDR, CDR2 SFDVKD. The V end was cut by 5 bases, the J end by 4 bases, with 5 bases between.

This clonotype was observed a handful of times. The CDR3 region has the DNA TGTGCCAGCGGTAGCGGCCCGAATCCCGGGGAGCTGTTTTTT. This translates into CASGSGPNPGELFF. V gene TRBV6-1 combines with J gene TRBJ2-2; TRBD2 might be the D (6 bases). This CDR3 is 14 amino acids long. Between the trimmed V and J ends, which lost 8 bases and 6 bases, there was a span of 16 bases. Germline V gene lookup returns CDR1 MNHNS and CDR2 SASEGT.

This chain uses TRBV4-3 with TRBJ2-7, with TRBD2 matching 8 bases. The V segment lost 1 base and the J segment 2 bases; nucleotides outside the gene matches: 7. The CDR3 is 16 residues long. Germline V gene lookup returns CDR1 LGHNA and CDR2 YSLEER. As DNA, the CDR3 is TGCGCCAGCAGCCAAGGGGCTAGCGGGTCAGCCTACGAGCAGTACTTC. It codes for CASSQGASGSAYEQYF.

Only one count was recorded for this clonotype. One base away lies a much larger clone, so this may be a sequencing read error. This chain uses TRBV5-5 with TRBJ2-1; possibly TRBD1 for D (7 bases). CDR3 length: 16 amino acids. Germline-derived CDR1 and CDR2 are SGHKS and YYEKEE (reference sequence). CDR3 sequence: CASSSRETGYHNGQFF. CDR3 in DNA: TGTGCCAGCAGCTCACGGGAGACAGGGTACCACAATGGGCAGTTCTTC.

This clonotype was recorded a few times. This chain joins TRBV12-3 or TRBV12-4 and TRBJ2-5, with TRBD2 matching 9 bases. J gave up 3 bases and V 8 bases, and 13 bases lay outside the gene matches. CDR3 length equals 16 residues. The CDR3: CASLDRGSGGKETQYF. CDR3 coding DNA: TGTGCCAGCCTCGACCGGGGTAGCGGGGGTAAAGAGACCCAGTACTTC.

This clonotype showed up just a few times. This chain joins TRBV6-1 and TRBJ1-5, with D tentatively TRBD1 (5 bases). Germline assignment: CDR1 MNHNS and CDR2 SASEGT. V shed 6 bases and J shed 0 bases, with 12 bases lying between them. The CDR3 length is 15 residues. The CDR3 protein is CASRRGAGSNQPQHF. The CDR3 DNA reads as TGTGCCAGCAGGCGGGGCGCCGGTAGCAATCAGCCCCAGCATTTT.

The CDR3 spells CASSRRLAGAGQTQYF. The CDR3 bases are TGCGCCAGCAGCCGAAGACTAGCGGGCGCGGGTCAGACCCAGTACTTC. The V and J genes are TRBV5-1 and TRBJ2-5; 10 positions agree with TRBD2. From germline, CDR1 is SGHRS and CDR2 YFSETQ. The CDR3 spans 16 residues. V lost 4 bases and J lost 6; bases outside the gene matches: 12.

This clonotype was detected many times. The chain employs TRBV15 and TRBJ2-1; D not certain. Germline assignment: CDR1 LNHNV and CDR2 YYDKDF (reference sequence). The germline V and J ends were trimmed by 4 bases and 9 bases, with 16 bases remaining between them. CDR3 length: 14 amino acids. This CDR3 reads CATSTLPMIGEQFF. As DNA, the CDR3 is TGTGCCACCAGCACCCTACCCATGATTGGTGAGCAGTTCTTC.

As concerns this clonotype: Since no conserved phenylalanine or tryptophan closes the CDR3, a read error is the likely cause. The chain employs TRBV5-1 and TRBJ1-2; TRBD1 is a possible D gene (5 bases). The CDR3 extends over 14 amino acids. With 0 bases removed from V and 3 bases from J, the gap between germline ends came to 9 bases. CDR1 SGHRS and CDR2 YFSETQ come from the germline V gene. Here the CDR3 DNA reads TGCGCCAGCAGCTTGGCTGTCAGGGACTATGGCTACACCCTC. Protein: CASSLAVRDYGYTL.

This clonotype showed up just a few times. The chain joins TRBV12-3 or TRBV12-4 to TRBJ2-1, with 10 bases aligning to TRBD2. The CDR3 has 16 amino acids. The trim removed 4 bases at V and 7 bases at J, leaving 10 bases unmatched. The CDR3 spells CASSSRTSGTGNEQFF. The CDR3 region has the DNA TGTGCCAGCAGTTCACGGACTAGCGGCACCGGAAATGAGCAGTTCTTC.

This clonotype has ten or more counts. The J gene is TRBJ1-6, the V gene TRBV12-3 or TRBV12-4; 10 bases match TRBD1. This CDR3 is 16 amino acids long. With V trimmed by 3 bases and J by 5 bases, 4 bases remained unmatched. CDR3 in DNA: TGTGCCAGCAGTTTTACCGGACAGGGGGATAATTCACCCCTCCACTTT. This gives the protein CASSFTGQGDNSPLHF.

This clonotype was observed many times. The chain couples TRBV20-1 to TRBJ2-5; D gene ambiguous. Germline CDR1 DFQATT, CDR2 SNEGSKA (reference sequence). V shed 5 bases and J shed 4 bases, with 8 bases lying between them. The CDR3 is 11 residues long. CDR3 DNA sequence: TGCAGTGCTTTAACGGGAGAGACCCAGTACTTC. Its protein product is CSALTGETQYF.

This clonotype was counted many times. Because it lacks the conserved phenylalanine or tryptophan at the end, this CDR3 is likely a read error. Because the CDR3's place on the DNA is in doubt, the DNA is left out and the CDR3 is given as listed by TCRdb. The chain uses TRBV6-2 or TRBV6-3 and TRBJ2-7; no check of the table's D call, TRBD1, against the DNA was made. The CDR3 totals 8 residues, both ends included. Germline lookup yields CDR1 MNHEY and CDR2 SVGEGT. CDR3 sequence reads: CASVLQWG.

In this sample, this clonotype turned up many times. The chain employs TRBV20-1 and TRBJ2-7, with 14 bases identical to TRBD2. CDR3 length: 17 residues. Germline CDR1 reads DFQATT; CDR2 reads SNEGSKA (reference sequence). The V gene end was trimmed by 2 bases and the J gene end by 2 bases; junction bases not matched to a gene: 8. This chain's CDR3 is CSARPGTSGGRAYEQYF. CDR3 coding DNA: TGCAGTGCTAGACCCGGGACTAGCGGGGGAAGGGCCTACGAGCAGTACTTC.

There are many counts of this clonotype. V gene TRBV3-1 combines with J gene TRBJ2-1, with TRBD1 matching over 8 bases. The CDR3 contains 17 residues. The trim removed 3 bases at V and 8 bases at J, leaving 15 bases unmatched. Germline V gene sequence: CDR1 LGHDT, CDR2 YNNKEL (reference sequence). In nucleotides, the CDR3 is TGTGCCAGCAGCCAGTGGACAGGGCCAAATGAGGACCATGAGCAGTTCTTC. The encoded protein is CASSQWTGPNEDHEQFF.

This chain uses TRBV20-1 with TRBJ2-1, with TRBD2 as a possible D gene (6 bases). Trimming cost V 6 bases and J 8 bases, with 20 bases left between them. From germline, CDR1 is DFQATT and CDR2 SNEGSKA (reference sequence). This CDR3 has 14 residues. The CDR3 DNA is TGCAGTGCCAGGAGGCGGGAACTACCCGATGAGCAGTTCTTC. Residues: CSARRRELPDEQFF.

This clonotype was detected ten times or more. The chain recombines TRBV20-1 with TRBJ2-1; 8 bases are a match to TRBD1. This CDR3 spans 13 amino acids. Germline V gene data show CDR1 as DFQATT and CDR2 as SNEGSKA (reference sequence). With 2 bases clipped from V and 9 bases from J, the junction kept 6 bases outside the gene matches. DNA for the CDR3: TGCAGTGCTAGAAAAACAGGGGGTACTGAGCAGTTCTTC. Translation: CSARKTGGTEQFF.

The chain links TRBV5-6 to TRBJ1-2, with TRBD1 matching over 7 bases. With 3 bases clipped from V and 8 bases from J, the junction kept 7 bases outside the gene matches. CDR3 size: 13 residues. Germline CDR1 is SGHDT and CDR2 is YYEEEE. This chain's CDR3 is CASSWGRQGGYTF. The CDR3 bases are TGTGCCAGCAGCTGGGGGAGACAGGGAGGCTACACCTTC.

As regards this clonotype: This may come from a read error, since a much larger clone is one base off. This rearrangement joins TRBV20-1 to TRBJ2-3; weak D call: TRBD2 (5 bases). CDR3 length: 14 residues. V lost 3 bases to trimming and J lost 2 bases, with 12 bases between them. CDR1 and CDR2 from the germline V gene are DFQATT and SNEGSKA (reference sequence). The DNA of the CDR3 is TGCAGTGCTAGCCCCGGGGTATCCACAGATACGCAGTATTTT. Translating gives CSASPGVSTDTQYF.

This clonotype was seen many times. The chain has TRBV5-1 and TRBJ1-1, with 9 bases matching TRBD1. The germline CDR1 and CDR2 sequences are SGHRS and YFSETQ. V was clipped by 7 bases and J by 0 bases; unmatched bases: 10. This CDR3 is 16 amino acids long. The CDR3 here is CASAQGAPRLNTEAFF. The CDR3, as DNA: TGCGCCAGCGCACAGGGGGCGCCCCGCCTGAACACTGAAGCTTTCTTT.

The chain combines TRBV7-9 with TRBJ2-5; TRBD2 aligns across 13 bases. Germline assignment: CDR1 SEHNR and CDR2 FQNEAQ (reference sequence). V shed 4 bases, J shed 5 bases, and the junction held 10 bases outside the gene matches. The CDR3 runs to 17 residues. The CDR3 loop is CASSSGTSGDKGETQYF. CDR3 DNA sequence: TGTGCCAGCAGCTCTGGGACTAGCGGGGACAAGGGGGAGACCCAGTACTTC.

This clonotype was recorded at least ten times. The chain carries TRBV2 and TRBJ2-1, with TRBD2 identical over 7 bases. This CDR3 spans 14 amino acids. With V trimmed by 8 bases and J by 4 bases, 8 bases remained unmatched. The germline gives CDR1 SNHLY, CDR2 FYNNEI. The CDR3 DNA follows: TGTGCCAGCCCGCCCGGGGGGACGTACAATGAGCAGTTCTTC. This encodes CASPPGGTYNEQFF.

This clonotype has a handful of counts. The chain's CDR3 is CASSPRQGRFSNEQFF. DNA of the CDR3: TGTGCCAGCAGCCCCCGACAGGGGCGTTTTTCCAATGAGCAGTTCTTC. The chain employs TRBV7-9 and TRBJ2-1; TRBD1 aligns across 8 bases. Trimming at V came to 5 bases and at J to 6 bases, leaving 12 bases not matched to a gene. The germline CDR1 and CDR2 sequences are SEHNR and FQNEAQ (reference sequence). CDR3 length: 16 amino acids.